This T cell receptor (beta chain) was captured in a study of blood T cells in healthy people across ages. With a J-beta primer mix and a sample-barcoded 5' primer, a second PCR ran about 7 to 12 cycles. One entry per CDR3 protein results from TCRdb running MiXCR on the 5' RACE reads. The top ten clones hold 2.5% to 3.5% of a sample with about 780,000 distinct CDR3 sequences, about a quarter of them seen once. The same data also contributed to another study, on T cells of mothers and their children.

This TCR was sampled from a boy between 10 and 17 years old in good health. Material for sequencing was blood.

The CDR3 DNA sequence: TGCGCCAGCAGCTTGGGAACGGGGGGCCCTCTTAAAGAGACCCAGTACTTC. Amino acids: CASSLGTGGPLKETQYF. The chain carries TRBV5-1 and TRBJ2-5; D may be TRBD2 (7 bases). The CDR3 sequence is 17 residues long. V lost 0 bases, J lost 3 bases, and 18 bases lay in between. Germline V gene lookup returns CDR1 SGHRS and CDR2 YFSETQ. Looking up the rest from reference TRBV5-1 and TRBJ2-5 gives the full variable domain: KAGVTQTPRYLIKTRGQQVTLSCSPISGHRSVSWYQQTPGQGLQFLFEYFSETQRNKGNFPGRFSGRQFSNSRSEMNVSTLELGDSALYLCASSLGTGGPLKETQYFGPGTRLLVL.